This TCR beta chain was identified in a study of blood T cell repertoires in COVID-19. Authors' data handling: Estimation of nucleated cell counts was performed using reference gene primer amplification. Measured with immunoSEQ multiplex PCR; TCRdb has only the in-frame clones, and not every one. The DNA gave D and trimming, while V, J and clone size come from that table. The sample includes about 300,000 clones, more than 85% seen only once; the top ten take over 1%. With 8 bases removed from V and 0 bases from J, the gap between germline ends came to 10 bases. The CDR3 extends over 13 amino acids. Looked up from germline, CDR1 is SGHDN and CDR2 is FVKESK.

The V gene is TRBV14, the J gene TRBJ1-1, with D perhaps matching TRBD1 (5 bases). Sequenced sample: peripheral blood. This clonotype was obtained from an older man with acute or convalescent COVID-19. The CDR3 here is CASATDLNTEAFF. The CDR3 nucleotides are TGTGCCAGCGCGACAGATTTGAACACTGAAGCTTTCTTT.